Described below is a single T cell receptor beta chain sequence and its context. Its antigen is unknown. Losses at the gene ends were 3 bases for V and 7 bases for J; bases not matched to a gene: 5. The CDR3 sequence is 13 residues long. The V gene's germline CDR1 is SGHTA and CDR2 FQGTGA. The source of the sample is a study of OX40 agonist ivuxolimab in advanced cancers. About the study: Clinicians treated patients with ivuxolimab, an agonistic anti-OX40 (CD134) antibody.

Study-wide results and limits: Some of the lowest clonal expansion was seen in partial responders at 0.1-3.0 mg/kg.

Only in-frame clones appear in the TCRdb table, and some are missing; sequencing was by immunoSEQ multiplex PCR. The sample lists approximately 74,000 clones, 85% to 90% occurring once. This sequence was found in an adult with an advanced solid tumor such as melanoma, head and neck, liver or kidney cancer. Sample: CD4+ or CD8+ T cells sorted from blood, taken in a trial of the OX40 agonist ivuxolimab. The V and J genes are TRBV7-3 and TRBJ1-2; TRBD1 matches at 7 bases. CDR3 sequence: CASSLTQGSGYTF. In nucleotides, the CDR3 is TGTGCCAGCAGCTTGACACAGGGGAGTGGCTACACCTTC.